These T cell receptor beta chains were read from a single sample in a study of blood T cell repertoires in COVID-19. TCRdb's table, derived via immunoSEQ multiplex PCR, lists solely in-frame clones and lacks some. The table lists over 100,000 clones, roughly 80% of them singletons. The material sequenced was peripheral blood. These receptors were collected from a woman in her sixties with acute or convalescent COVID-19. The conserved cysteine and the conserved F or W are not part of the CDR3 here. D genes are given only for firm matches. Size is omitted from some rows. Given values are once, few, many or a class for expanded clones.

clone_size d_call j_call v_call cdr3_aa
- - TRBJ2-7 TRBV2 ASSLLLGDLSYEQY
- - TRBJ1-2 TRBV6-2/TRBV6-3 ASSSFRAWEANYGYT
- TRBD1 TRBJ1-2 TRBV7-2 ASSLQGANYGYT
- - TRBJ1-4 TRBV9 ASSLHSGSAEKLF
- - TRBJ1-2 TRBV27 ASRARDIPITNYGYT
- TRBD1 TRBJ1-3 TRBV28 ASSQDRGEASGNTIY
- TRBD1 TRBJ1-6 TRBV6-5 ASRTGEYPGSPLH
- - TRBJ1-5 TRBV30 AWSIAGAGQPQH
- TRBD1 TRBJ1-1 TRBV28 ASSRGQGRFMNTEAF
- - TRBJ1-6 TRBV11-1 ASSLGANSPLH
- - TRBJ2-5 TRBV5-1 ASSSGGRDEETQY
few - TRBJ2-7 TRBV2 ASSGQGPNEQY
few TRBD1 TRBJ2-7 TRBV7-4 ASSFDRDEQY
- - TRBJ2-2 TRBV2 ASKWRRDTGELF
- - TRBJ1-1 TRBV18 ASSPLARGGTEAF
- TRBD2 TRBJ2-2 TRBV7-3 ASSLTSGLAGELF
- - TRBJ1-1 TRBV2 ASRFQGNTEAF
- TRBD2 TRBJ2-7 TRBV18 ASSPFTGTSGGEQY
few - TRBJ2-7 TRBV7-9 ASSLGLAEQY
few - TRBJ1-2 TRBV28 ASTIKDGGGGYT
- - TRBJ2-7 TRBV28 ASSGGASYEQY
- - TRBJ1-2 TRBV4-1 ASSPRSGNYGYT
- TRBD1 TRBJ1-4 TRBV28 ASSSRGKEKLF
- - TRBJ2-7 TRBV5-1 ATASGADQHIYEQY
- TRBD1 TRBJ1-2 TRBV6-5 ASSSAGGVGGYT
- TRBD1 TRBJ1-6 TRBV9 ASSARRDRDNSPLH
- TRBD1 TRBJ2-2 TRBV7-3 ASQDRGLSGELF
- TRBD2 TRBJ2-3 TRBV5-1 ASSPSGGAPDTQY
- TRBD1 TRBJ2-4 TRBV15 ATSREYLRGRITKNIQY
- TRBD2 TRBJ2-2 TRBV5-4 ASSLRRGDTGELF
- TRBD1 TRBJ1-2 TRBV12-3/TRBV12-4 ASWTGSGYT
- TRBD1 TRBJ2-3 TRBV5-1 ASSLVQGAAKDTQY
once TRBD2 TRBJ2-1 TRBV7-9 ASSYPSGGVNEQF
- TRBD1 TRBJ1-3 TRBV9 ASSAQGRSGNTIY
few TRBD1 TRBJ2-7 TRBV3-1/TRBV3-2 ASSPGQGSYEQY
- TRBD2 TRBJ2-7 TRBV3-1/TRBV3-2 ASSQVMPLRWREGYEQY
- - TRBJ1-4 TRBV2 ASSEFRGGEKLF
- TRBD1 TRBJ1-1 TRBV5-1 ASSLGGDRVMNTEAF
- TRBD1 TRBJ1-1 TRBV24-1 ATSVPGQLT
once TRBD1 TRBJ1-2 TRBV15 ATSGSDRGRGYT
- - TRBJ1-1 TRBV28 ASTQGGRGNTEAF
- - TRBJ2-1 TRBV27 ASSLSVIPEGEQF
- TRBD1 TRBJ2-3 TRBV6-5 ASSQTGSGTQY
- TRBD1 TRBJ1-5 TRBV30 AWSGRGDQPQH
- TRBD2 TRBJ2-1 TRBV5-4 ASSTPPTGGSYNEQF
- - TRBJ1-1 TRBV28 ASSQPGQKDTEAF
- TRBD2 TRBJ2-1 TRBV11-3 ASSLDGGSGKGNEQF
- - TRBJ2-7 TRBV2 ASRANGVGD
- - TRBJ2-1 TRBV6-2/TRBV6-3 ASSYMGGEQF
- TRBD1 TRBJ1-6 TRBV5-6 ASSQTGQGNSPLH